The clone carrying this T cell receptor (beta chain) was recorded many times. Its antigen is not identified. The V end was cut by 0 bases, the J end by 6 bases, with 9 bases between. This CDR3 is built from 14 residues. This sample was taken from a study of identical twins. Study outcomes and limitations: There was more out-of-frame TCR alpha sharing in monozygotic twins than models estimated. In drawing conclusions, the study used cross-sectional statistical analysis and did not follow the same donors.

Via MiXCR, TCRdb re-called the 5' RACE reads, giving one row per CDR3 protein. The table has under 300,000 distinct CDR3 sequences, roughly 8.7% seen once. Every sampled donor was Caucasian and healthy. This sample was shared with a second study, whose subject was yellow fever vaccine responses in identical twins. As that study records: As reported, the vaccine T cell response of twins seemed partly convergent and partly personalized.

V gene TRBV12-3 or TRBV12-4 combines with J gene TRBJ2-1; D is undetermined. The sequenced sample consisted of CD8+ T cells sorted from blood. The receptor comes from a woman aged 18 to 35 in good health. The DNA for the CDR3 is TGTGCCAGCAGTTTAGCGTCCCGACGCAATGAGCAGTTCTTC. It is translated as CASSLASRRNEQFF.